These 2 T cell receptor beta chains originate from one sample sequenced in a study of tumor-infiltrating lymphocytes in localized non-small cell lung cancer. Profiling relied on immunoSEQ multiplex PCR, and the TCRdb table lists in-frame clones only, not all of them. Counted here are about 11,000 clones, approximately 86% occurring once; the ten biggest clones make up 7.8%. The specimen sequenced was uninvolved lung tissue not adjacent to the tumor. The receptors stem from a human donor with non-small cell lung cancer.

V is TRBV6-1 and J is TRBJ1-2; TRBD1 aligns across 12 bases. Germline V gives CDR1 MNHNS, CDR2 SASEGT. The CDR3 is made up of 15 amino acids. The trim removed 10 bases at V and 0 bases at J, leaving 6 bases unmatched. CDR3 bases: TGTGCCACTGCCGGGACAGGGGGCTCTAACTATGGCTACACCTTC. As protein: CATAGTGGSNYGYTF.

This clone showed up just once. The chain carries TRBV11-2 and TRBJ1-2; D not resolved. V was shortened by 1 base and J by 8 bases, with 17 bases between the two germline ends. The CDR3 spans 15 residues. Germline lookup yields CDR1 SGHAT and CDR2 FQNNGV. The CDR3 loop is CASSLVLQSRSGYTF. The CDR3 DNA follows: TGTGCCAGCAGCTTAGTGCTTCAGTCCCGGAGCGGCTACACCTTC.